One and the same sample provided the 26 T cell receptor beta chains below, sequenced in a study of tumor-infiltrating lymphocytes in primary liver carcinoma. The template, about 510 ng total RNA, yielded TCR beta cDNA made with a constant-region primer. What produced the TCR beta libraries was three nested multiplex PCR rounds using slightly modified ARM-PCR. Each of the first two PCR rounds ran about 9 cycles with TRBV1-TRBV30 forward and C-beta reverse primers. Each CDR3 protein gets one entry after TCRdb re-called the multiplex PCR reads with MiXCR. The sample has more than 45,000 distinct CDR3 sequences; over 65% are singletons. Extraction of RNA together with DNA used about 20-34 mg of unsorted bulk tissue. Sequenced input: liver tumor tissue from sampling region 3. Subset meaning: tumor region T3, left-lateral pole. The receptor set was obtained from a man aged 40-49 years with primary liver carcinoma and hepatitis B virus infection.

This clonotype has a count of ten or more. CDR3 region: CASSPGTSGISYNEQFF. CDR3 nucleotide sequence: TGTGCCAGCAGTCCCGGGACTAGCGGGATATCCTACAATGAGCAGTTCTTC. This sequence joins TRBV12-3 or TRBV12-4 and TRBJ2-1; 13 bases align to TRBD2. CDR3 length equals 17 residues. The ends lost 5 bases at V and 1 base at J; junction bases unmatched: 5.

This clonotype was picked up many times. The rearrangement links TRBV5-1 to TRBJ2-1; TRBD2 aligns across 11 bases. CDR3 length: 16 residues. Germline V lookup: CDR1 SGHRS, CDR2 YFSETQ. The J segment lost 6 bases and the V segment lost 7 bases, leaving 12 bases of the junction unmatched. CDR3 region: CASGLIAGGPANEQFF. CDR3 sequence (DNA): TGCGCCAGCGGCCTGATAGCGGGAGGGCCGGCCAATGAGCAGTTCTTC.

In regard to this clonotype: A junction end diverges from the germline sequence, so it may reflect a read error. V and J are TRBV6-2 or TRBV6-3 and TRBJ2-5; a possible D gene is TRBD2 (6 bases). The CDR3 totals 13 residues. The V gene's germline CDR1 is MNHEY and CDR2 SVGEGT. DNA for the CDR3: TGTACCAGCACAACCGCTAGCGAGGAGACCCAGTACTTC. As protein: CTSTTASEETQYF.

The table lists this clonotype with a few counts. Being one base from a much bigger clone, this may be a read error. CDR3 nucleotides: TGTGACGTGGGAGCTAGCGGGTACAATGAGCAGTTCTTC. Amino acids: CDVGASGYNEQFF. The chain links TRBV19 to TRBJ2-1; 8 bases line up with TRBD2. This CDR3 region has 13 residues. Germline CDR1 and CDR2: LNHDA and SQIVND (reference sequence).

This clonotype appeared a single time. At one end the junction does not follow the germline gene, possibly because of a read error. The CDR3 DNA sequence: TGTGTCATCAGTGAACGGGCACCCAACTATGGCTACACGTTC. It is translated as CVISERAPNYGYTF. V and J are TRBV10-3 and TRBJ1-2; D not resolved. This CDR3 has 14 amino acids. Germline values: CDR1 ENHRY, CDR2 SYGVKD.

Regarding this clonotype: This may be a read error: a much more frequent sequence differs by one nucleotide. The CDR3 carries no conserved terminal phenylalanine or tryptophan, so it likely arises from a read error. CDR3 sequence (DNA): TGCGCCAGCCGGGAGGGGGGCTCCTACGAGCAGTACTTA. Translation gives CASREGGSYEQYL. V usage is TRBV5-1 and J usage is TRBJ2-7, with 8 nucleotides matching TRBD2. Germline CDR1 reads SGHRS; CDR2 reads YFSETQ. The CDR3 is made up of 13 amino acids. V lost 7 bases, J lost 0 bases, and 3 bases stayed unmatched.

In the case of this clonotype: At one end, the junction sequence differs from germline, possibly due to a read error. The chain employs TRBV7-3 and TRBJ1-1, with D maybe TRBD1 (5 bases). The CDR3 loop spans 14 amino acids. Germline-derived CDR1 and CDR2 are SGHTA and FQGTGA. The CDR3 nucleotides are TGTGTCAGCAGGCAGTCGGCGGAGGACACCGAAGCTTTCTTT. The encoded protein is CVSRQSAEDTEAFF.

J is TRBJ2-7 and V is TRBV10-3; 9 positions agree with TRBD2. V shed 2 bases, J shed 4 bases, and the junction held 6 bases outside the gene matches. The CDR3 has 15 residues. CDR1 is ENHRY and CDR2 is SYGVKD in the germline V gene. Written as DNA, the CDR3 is TGTGCCATCAGTGAGGGTCTAGCGGGGACATACGAGCAGTACTTC. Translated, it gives CAISEGLAGTYEQYF.

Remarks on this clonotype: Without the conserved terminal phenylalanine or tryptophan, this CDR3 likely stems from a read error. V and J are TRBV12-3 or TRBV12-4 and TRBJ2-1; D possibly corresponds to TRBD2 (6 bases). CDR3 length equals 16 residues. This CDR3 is CASSLDPAGLYSEQFS. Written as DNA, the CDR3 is TGTGCCAGCAGTTTAGACCCAGCGGGCTTATACAGTGAGCAGTTCTCC.

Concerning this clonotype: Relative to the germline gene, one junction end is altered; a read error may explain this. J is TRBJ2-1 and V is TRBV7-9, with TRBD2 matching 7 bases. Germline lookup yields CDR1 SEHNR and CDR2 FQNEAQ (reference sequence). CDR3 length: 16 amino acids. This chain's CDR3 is CVSIPGRAGVWDEQFF. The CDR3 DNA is TGTGTCAGCATCCCGGGCAGGGCGGGAGTCTGGGATGAGCAGTTCTTC. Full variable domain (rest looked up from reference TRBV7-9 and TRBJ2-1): DTGVSQNPRHKITKRGQNVTFRCDPISEHNRLYWYRQTLGQGPEFLTYFQNEAQLEKSRLLSDRFSAERPKGSFSTLEIQRTEQGDSAMYLCVSIPGRAGVWDEQFFGPGTRLTVL.

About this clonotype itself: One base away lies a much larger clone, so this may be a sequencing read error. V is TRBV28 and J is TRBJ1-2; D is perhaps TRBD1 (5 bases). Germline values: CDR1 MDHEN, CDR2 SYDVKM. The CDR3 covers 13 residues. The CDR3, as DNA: TGTGCCAGCAGTTCCCAGGGTTCCTATGACTACACCTTC. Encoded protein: CASSSQGSYDYTF.

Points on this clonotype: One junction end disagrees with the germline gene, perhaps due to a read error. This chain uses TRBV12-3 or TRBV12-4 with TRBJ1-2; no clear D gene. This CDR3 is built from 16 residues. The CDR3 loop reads CASCFFIGPEFYGYIF. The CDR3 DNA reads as TGTGCCAGCTGTTTTTTCATTGGACCCGAATTCTATGGCTACATTTTC.

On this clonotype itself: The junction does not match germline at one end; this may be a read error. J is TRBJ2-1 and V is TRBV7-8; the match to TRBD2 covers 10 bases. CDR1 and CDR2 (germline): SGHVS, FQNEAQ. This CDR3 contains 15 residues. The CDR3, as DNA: TGTGCTAGCAGTAAAAGAGGACTAGCGGACGATGAGCAGTTCTTC. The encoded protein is CASSKRGLADDEQFF.

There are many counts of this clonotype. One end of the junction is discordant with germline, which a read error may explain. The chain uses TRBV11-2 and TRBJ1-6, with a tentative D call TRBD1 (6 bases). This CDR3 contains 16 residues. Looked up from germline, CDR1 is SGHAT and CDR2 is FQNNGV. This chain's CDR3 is CASSSGNRVVNSPLHF. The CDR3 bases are TGTGCCAGCAGCAGTGGAAACAGGGTGGTAAATTCACCCCTCCATTTT.

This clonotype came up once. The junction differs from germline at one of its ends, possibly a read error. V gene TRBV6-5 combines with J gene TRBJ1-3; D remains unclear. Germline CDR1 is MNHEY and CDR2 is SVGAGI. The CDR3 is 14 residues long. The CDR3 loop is CTSRLTAAGNTIHF. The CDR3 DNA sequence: TGTACCAGCAGGCTAACGGCGGCAGGAAACACCATACATTTT.

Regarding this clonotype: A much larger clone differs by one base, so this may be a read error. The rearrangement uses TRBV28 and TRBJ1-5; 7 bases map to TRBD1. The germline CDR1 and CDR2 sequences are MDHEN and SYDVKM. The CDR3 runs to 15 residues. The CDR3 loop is CASSSPRQGGQLQHF. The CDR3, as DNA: TGTGCCAGCAGTTCACCCCGACAGGGAGGGCAGCTCCAGCATTTT.

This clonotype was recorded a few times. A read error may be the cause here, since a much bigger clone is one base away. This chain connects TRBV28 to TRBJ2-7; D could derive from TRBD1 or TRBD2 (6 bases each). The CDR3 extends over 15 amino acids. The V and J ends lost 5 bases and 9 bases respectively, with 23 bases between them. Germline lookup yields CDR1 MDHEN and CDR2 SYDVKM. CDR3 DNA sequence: TGTGCCAGCAGTCCCGGAGGGGGGAGGACTAAAGGGCAGTACTTC. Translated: CASSPGGGRTKGQYF.

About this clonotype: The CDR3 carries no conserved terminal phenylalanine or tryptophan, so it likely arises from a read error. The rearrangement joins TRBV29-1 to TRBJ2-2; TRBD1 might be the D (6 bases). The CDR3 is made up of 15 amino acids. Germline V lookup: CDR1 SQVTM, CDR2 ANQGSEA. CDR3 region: CTVENGQSNTGELFI. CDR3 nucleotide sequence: TGCACCGTCGAGAATGGACAGTCGAACACCGGGGAGCTGTTTATT.

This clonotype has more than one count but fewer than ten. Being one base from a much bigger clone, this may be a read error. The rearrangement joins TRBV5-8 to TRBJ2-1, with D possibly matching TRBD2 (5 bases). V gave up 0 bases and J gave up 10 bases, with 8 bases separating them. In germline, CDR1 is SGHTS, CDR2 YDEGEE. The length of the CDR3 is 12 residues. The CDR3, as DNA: TGTGCCAGCAGCTTGGGGGAGCTCGAGCAGTTCTTC. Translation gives CASSLGELEQFF.

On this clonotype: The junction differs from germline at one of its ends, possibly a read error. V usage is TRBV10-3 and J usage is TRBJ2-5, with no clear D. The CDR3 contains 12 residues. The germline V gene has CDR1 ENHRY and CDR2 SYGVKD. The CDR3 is CGISEQVETQYF. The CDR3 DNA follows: TGTGGCATCAGTGAGCAGGTGGAGACCCAGTACTTC.

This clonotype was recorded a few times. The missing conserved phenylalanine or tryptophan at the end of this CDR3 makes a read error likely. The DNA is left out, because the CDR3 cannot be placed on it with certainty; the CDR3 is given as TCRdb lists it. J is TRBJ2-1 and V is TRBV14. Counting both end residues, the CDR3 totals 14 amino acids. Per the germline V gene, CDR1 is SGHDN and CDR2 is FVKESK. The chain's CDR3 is CASSQDHYYNEKFI.

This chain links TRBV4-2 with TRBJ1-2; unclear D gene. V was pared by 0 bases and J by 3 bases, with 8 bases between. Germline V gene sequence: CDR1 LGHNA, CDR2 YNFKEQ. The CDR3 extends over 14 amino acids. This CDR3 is CASSQEDGDYGYTF. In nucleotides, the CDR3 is TGTGCCAGCAGCCAAGAAGACGGGGACTATGGCTACACCTTC.

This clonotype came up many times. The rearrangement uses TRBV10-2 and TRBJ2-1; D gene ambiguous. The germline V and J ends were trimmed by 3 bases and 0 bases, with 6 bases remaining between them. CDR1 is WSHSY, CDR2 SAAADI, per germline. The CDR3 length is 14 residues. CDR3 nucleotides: TGCGCCAGCAGTGATTTTAGCTCCTACAATGAGCAGTTCTTC. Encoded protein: CASSDFSSYNEQFF.

The DNA of the CDR3 is TGTGCCAGTAGATTAGGACGGGGATCCTCTGGGGCCAACGTCCTGACTTTC. This gives the protein CASRLGRGSSGANVLTF. This chain connects TRBV6-5 to TRBJ2-6, with D possibly being TRBD2 (5 bases). CDR3 length equals 17 residues. Germline V gives CDR1 MNHEY, CDR2 SVGAGI. Trimming left V 9 bases short and J 0 bases short, with 18 bases between.

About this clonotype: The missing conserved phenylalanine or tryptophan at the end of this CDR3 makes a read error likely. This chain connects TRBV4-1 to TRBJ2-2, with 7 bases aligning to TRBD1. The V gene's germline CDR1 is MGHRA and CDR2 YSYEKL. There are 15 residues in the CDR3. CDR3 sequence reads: CTSSLRQGEAGELFC. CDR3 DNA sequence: TGCACCAGCAGCCTGAGACAGGGAGAAGCCGGGGAGCTGTTTTGT.

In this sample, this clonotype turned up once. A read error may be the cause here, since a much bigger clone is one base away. CDR3 residues: CSAPKQAKEQFF. CDR3 DNA sequence: TGCAGTGCCCCGAAGCAAGCCAAGGAGCAGTTCTTC. The V gene is TRBV20-1, the J gene TRBJ2-1, with D uncertain. V was trimmed by 6 bases and J by 10 bases, leaving 16 bases between them. The CDR3 has 12 residues. CDR1 is DFQATT, CDR2 SNEGSKA, per germline (reference sequence).